Following are 2 T cell receptor beta chains from one sample sequenced in a study of blood T cell repertoires in COVID-19. TCRdb's copy holds only in-frame clones and misses some; the assay was immunoSEQ multiplex PCR. The sample contains approximately 210,000 clones, about nine tenths of which appear only once. Sequenced input: peripheral blood. The receptors here all came from a man aged 30 to 45 who had recovered from COVID-19.

The gene calls are TRBV7-2 and TRBJ2-3, with 10 bases fitting TRBD2. V lost 0 bases to trimming and J lost 4 bases; unmatched junction nucleotides: 1. The germline V gene encodes CDR1 SGHTA and CDR2 FQGNSA. The CDR3 extends over 15 amino acids. CDR3 residues: CASSLALAGADTQYF. The CDR3 bases are TGTGCCAGCAGCTTAGCCCTAGCGGGGGCAGATACGCAGTATTTT.

This clone was observed at least ten times. This chain links TRBV12-3 or TRBV12-4 with TRBJ2-5; 9 nucleotides line up with TRBD2. The V segment lost 3 bases and the J segment 5 bases; nucleotides outside the gene matches: 1. This CDR3 is built from 13 residues. The CDR3 reads CASSFLAGETQYF. In DNA, the CDR3 is TGTGCCAGCAGTTTTCTAGCGGGGGAGACCCAGTACTTC.